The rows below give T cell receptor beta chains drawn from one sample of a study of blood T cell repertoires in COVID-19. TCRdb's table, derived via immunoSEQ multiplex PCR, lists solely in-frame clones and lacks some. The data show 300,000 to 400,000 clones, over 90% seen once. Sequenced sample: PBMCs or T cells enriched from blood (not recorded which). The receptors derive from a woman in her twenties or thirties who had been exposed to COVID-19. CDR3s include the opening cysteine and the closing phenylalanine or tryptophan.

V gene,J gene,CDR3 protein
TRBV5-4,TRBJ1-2,CASSPGGLGGSYGYTF
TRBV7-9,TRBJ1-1,CASSARKTGGGTEAFF
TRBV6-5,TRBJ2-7,CASSLDRDYEQYF
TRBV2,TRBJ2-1,CASSDPGTSGFPSYNEQFF
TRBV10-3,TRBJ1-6,CAISGTSRSYNSPLHF
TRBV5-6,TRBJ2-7,CASSIFKGLLSYEQYF
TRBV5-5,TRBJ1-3,CASSLVRTGGSSGNTIYF
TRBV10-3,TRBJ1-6,CAISESTFGSPLHF
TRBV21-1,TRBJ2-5,CASNLRQVGDEDQYF
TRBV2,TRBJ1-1,CASSLGGGNTEAFF
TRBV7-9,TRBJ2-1,CASSLGASGEPEQFF
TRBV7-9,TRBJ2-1,CASSLGAGGNEQFF
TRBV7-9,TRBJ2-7,CASSRHTGGFDEQYF
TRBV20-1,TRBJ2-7,CSASSARGISYEQYF
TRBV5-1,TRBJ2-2,CASSLGGHTLMNTGELFF
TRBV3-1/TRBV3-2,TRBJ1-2,CASSQPRRDRGYGYTF
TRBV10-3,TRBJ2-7,CAIRPAGVTTYEQYF
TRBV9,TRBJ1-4,CASSVRGDPNEKLFF
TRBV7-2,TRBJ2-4,CASSLDGGTAKNIQYF
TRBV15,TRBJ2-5,CATSRNIETQYF
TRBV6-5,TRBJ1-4,CASRAPAGGKLFF
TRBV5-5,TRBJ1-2,CASSFRQAYFNYGYTF
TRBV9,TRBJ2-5,CASSVADRGETQYF
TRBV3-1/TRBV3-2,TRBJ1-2,CASSLSKTGHGGYTF
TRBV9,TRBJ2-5,CASSVNRGAGETQYF
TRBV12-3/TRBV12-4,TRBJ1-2,CASSIDRYYGYTF
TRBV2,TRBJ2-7,CASSEQGAIYEQYF
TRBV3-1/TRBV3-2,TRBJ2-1,CASSQAQGLAGYEQFF
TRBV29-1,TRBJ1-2,CSASLLRGTYGYTF
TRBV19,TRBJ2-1,CASSPPLADRSYNEQFF
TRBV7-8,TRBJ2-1,CASSNPGAAEFF
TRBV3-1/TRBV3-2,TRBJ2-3,CASSLQGSDTQYF
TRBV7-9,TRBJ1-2,CASSRGTYTSNYGYTF
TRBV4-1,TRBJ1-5,CASSQDLTALRPQHF
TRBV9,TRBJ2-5,CASSVGAGGSYQETQYF
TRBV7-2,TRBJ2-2,CASSLALAGGQYTGELFF
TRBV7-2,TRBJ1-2,CASSLVGQIYGYTF
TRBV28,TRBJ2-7,CASGVTGTETF
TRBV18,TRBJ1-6,CASSPKNTGGTNSPLHF
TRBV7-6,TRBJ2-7,CASSRRDGPYEQYF
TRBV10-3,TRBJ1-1,CAISEPRTGSTEAFF
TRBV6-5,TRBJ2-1,CASTFLAGLNNEQFF
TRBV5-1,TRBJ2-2,CASSLEAGITAGELFF
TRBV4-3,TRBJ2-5,CASSHRRTAQETQYF
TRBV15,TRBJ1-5,CATSRETNQPQHF
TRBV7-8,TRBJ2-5,CASSLAGGYETQYF
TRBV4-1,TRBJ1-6,CASSRYRAPDSPLHF
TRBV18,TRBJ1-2,CASSRGQGSPQVSGYTF
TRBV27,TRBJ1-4,CASSLSRAPTRNEKLFF
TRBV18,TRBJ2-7,CASSPPGAGSYEQYF